This T cell receptor beta chain was retrieved from a study of CD8+CD57+ T cells in acquired aplastic anemia. Overall study: CD4+ and CD8+ cells, once sorted, gave DNA averaging roughly 3.4 ug.

As to this clonotype: Antigen specificity is unknown.

Study-wide findings and caveats: Both patients and controls carried the same twenty-nine CD8+ CDR3 sequences. CD8+ Simpson's diversity showed no significant patient-control difference.

Genomic DNA templated the TCR beta VDJ and CDR3 profiling. TCRdb re-analysed the reads in MiXCR, keeping a single row per CDR3 protein. The table has around 180,000 distinct CDR3 sequences, 64% seen once. The V and J ends lost 5 bases and 4 bases respectively, with 12 bases between them. This CDR3 region has 14 residues. The TCR sequence derives from a human donor with severe aplastic anemia or a healthy control (not recorded which). The chain combines TRBV12-3 or TRBV12-4 with TRBJ2-1; a possible D gene is TRBD2 (6 bases). The sample taken for sequencing was sorted CD4+, CD8+, or CD8+CD57+ T cells (not recorded which) from PBMCs. The CDR3 DNA follows: TGTGCCAGCAGTAATAGCGGAACTTACAATGAGCAGTTCTTC. Translation gives CASSNSGTYNEQFF.